The 18 T cell receptor beta chains reported below all come from one sample, sequenced in a study of control samples from healthy donors and cancer patients. Repertoires were generated with immunoSEQ multiplex PCR, while TCRdb's copy carries only in-frame clones and drops some. The table has 84,000 or so clones, around 83% seen once; the top ten hold around 10%. The source material was PBMCs. The receptors derive from a man in his 60s with head and neck cancer.

CDR3 loop: CASSFQYRETQYF. In DNA form, the CDR3 reads TGTGCCAGCAGTTTTCAGTATCGAGAGACCCAGTACTTC. The chain uses TRBV27 and TRBJ2-5; D remains unclear. There are 13 residues in the CDR3. The V gene lost 3 bases and the J gene lost 4 bases, with 9 bases spanning the gap. Germline CDR1 MNHEY, CDR2 SMNVEV (reference sequence).

This clone is a singleton in its sample. This CDR3 is CASSARQVDNSPLHF. The DNA for the CDR3 is TGTGCCAGCAGTGCCCGACAAGTCGATAATTCACCCCTCCACTTT. The genes are TRBV2 and TRBJ1-6; no definite D call. V shed 4 bases and J shed 5 bases, with 12 bases lying between them. The CDR3 loop spans 15 amino acids. Looked up from germline, CDR1 is SNHLY and CDR2 is FYNNEI.

V is TRBV15 and J is TRBJ2-3, with 8 positions matching TRBD2. V gave up 0 bases and J gave up 6 bases; unmatched junction bases: 8. Germline V gives CDR1 LNHNV, CDR2 YYDKDF (reference sequence). The CDR3 contains 16 residues. DNA for the CDR3: TGTGCCACCAGCAGAGATCGGACAGCGGGAGCGGATACGCAGTATTTT. It yields the protein CATSRDRTAGADTQYF.

This clone appeared a single time. The rearrangement joins TRBV5-4 to TRBJ2-7; 11 bases align to TRBD2. The germline gives CDR1 SGHNT, CDR2 YYREEE (reference sequence). J was trimmed by 3 bases and V by 3 bases; bases with no gene match: 17. CDR3 length equals 19 residues. The CDR3 loop is CASSSAGQAGTSGYYEQYF. The CDR3 DNA follows: TGTGCCAGCAGCTCCGCCGGACAGGCGGGGACTAGCGGATACTACGAGCAGTACTTC.

The CDR3 DNA sequence: TGTGCCAGCAGCTTAGGGACAGGGGAATTAAGGACTGAAGCTTTCTTT. Translated: CASSLGTGELRTEAFF. The V gene is TRBV7-9, the J gene TRBJ1-1; 9 bases line up with TRBD1. This CDR3 region has 16 residues. With 1 base clipped from V and 5 bases from J, the junction kept 8 bases outside the gene matches. Looked up from germline, CDR1 is SEHNR and CDR2 is FQNEAQ (reference sequence).

Only one count was recorded for this clone. The chain is built from TRBV18 and TRBJ1-4; possible D gene TRBD1, 6 bases. The CDR3 covers 14 residues. Germline V lookup: CDR1 KGHSH, CDR2 LQKENI. V gave up 6 bases and J gave up 7 bases, with 15 bases separating them. The chain's CDR3 is CASSLGAYGEKLFF. CDR3 sequence (DNA): TGTGCCAGCTCCCTGGGGGCGTATGGTGAAAAACTGTTTTTT.

The genes are TRBV5-1 and TRBJ1-3; D uncertain. With 4 bases removed from V and 0 bases from J, the gap between germline ends came to 8 bases. Germline CDR1 is SGHRS and CDR2 is YFSETQ. The CDR3 loop spans 14 amino acids. Here the CDR3 reads CASSEGYSGNTIYF. CDR3 DNA: TGCGCCAGCAGCGAGGGTTACTCTGGAAACACCATATATTTT.

The V gene is TRBV30, the J gene TRBJ2-6; 8 positions agree with TRBD1. Germline CDR1 reads GTSNPN; CDR2 reads SVGIG (reference sequence). The CDR3 length is 15 residues. J lost 2 bases, V lost 3 bases, and 3 bases had no gene match. The CDR3 spells CAWSLTGAGANVLTF. The CDR3 DNA follows: TGTGCCTGGAGCCTGACAGGGGCTGGGGCCAACGTCCTGACTTTC.

V and J are TRBV7-2 and TRBJ2-7; D is uncertain. Deletions cut 1 base from V and 1 base from J, with 8 bases between. Germline V gene sequence: CDR1 SGHTA, CDR2 FQGNSA. The CDR3 has 14 amino acids. The CDR3 is CASSLEGWSYEQYF. The CDR3 DNA reads as TGTGCCAGCAGCTTAGAGGGTTGGTCCTACGAGCAGTACTTC.

In DNA form, the CDR3 reads TGTGCCAGCAGCTTAGATCGTTTGTCCGGGGAGCTGTTTTTT. Translating gives CASSLDRLSGELFF. The gene calls are TRBV11-2 and TRBJ2-2, with D uncertain. The CDR3 is 14 amino acids. V lost 0 bases to trimming and J lost 6 bases, with 8 bases between them. The V gene's germline CDR1 is SGHAT and CDR2 FQNNGV. Based on the CDR3 plus reference TRBV11-2 and TRBJ2-2, the full variable domain is EAGVAQSPRYKIIEKRQSVAFWCNPISGHATLYWYQQILGQGPKLLIQFQNNGVVDDSQLPKDRFSAERLKGVDSTLKIQPAKLEDSAVYLCASSLDRLSGELFFGEGSRLTVL.

This clone was observed once. The chain couples TRBV7-9 to TRBJ2-2, with TRBD2 matching over 7 bases. The V segment lost 0 bases and the J segment 5 bases; nucleotides outside the gene matches: 3. CDR1 is SEHNR and CDR2 is FQNEAQ in the germline V gene (reference sequence). The CDR3 is made up of 15 amino acids. CDR3 amino acids: CASSLAQGGTGELFF. CDR3 nucleotides: TGTGCCAGCAGCTTAGCCCAGGGAGGGACCGGGGAGCTGTTTTTT.

Only one count was recorded for this clone. V is TRBV18 and J is TRBJ2-7, with a weak D call TRBD1 (5 bases). V lost 3 bases and J lost 2, with 11 bases in between. Germline CDR1 and CDR2: KGHSH and LQKENI. The CDR3 extends over 14 amino acids. The CDR3 DNA is TGTGCCAGCTCACCGGCTGGGGCTGCCTACGAGCAGTACTTC. Its translation: CASSPAGAAYEQYF.

V gene TRBV6-5 combines with J gene TRBJ1-1; D is unclear. The CDR3 length is 14 residues. V lost 0 bases and J 4 bases, leaving 9 bases between the germline ends. The V gene's germline CDR1 is MNHEY and CDR2 SVGAGI. CDR3 protein: CASSYSGLGTEAFF. DNA for the CDR3: TGTGCCAGCAGTTACTCCGGGCTTGGCACTGAAGCTTTCTTT.

V gene TRBV4-2 combines with J gene TRBJ2-7; TRBD2 matches 9 bases. The ends lost 4 bases at V and 3 bases at J; junction bases unmatched: 7. The CDR3 is 15 amino acids. Germline CDR1 reads LGHNA; CDR2 reads YNFKEQ. CDR3 amino acids: CASSRELAGGYEQYF. For the CDR3, the DNA is TGTGCCAGCAGCCGTGAACTAGCGGGCGGCTACGAGCAGTACTTC.

The rearrangement uses TRBV2 and TRBJ2-5; D perhaps matches TRBD1 (6 bases). Between the trimmed V and J ends, which lost 5 bases and 1 base, there was a span of 14 bases. This CDR3 has 15 residues. CDR1 is SNHLY and CDR2 is FYNNEI in the germline V gene. The CDR3 reads CASSPMTGSQETQYF. CDR3 DNA: TGTGCCAGCAGTCCTATGACAGGCAGCCAAGAGACCCAGTACTTC.

This chain joins TRBV10-3 and TRBJ2-4; 8 positions agree with TRBD2. CDR1 is ENHRY and CDR2 is SYGVKD in the germline V gene. The CDR3 has 14 residues. V was pared by 6 bases and J by 7 bases, with 8 bases of the junction left unmatched. In nucleotides, the CDR3 is TGTGCCATCAGACCCAGCGGGAGCTCGAACATTCAGTACTTC. Translation: CAIRPSGSSNIQYF.

The chain couples TRBV10-3 to TRBJ2-3; D unresolved. V lost 2 bases and J lost 0, with 6 bases in between. CDR3 length: 14 amino acids. Germline CDR1 and CDR2: ENHRY and SYGVKD. CDR3 nucleotides: TGTGCCATCAGTGAGGGGTATAGCACAGATACGCAGTATTTT. Encoded protein: CAISEGYSTDTQYF.

The rearrangement uses TRBV27 and TRBJ2-7; tentatively, D is TRBD1 or TRBD2 (6 bases each). The V and J ends lost 6 bases and 2 bases respectively, with 14 bases between them. Germline CDR1 reads MNHEY; CDR2 reads SMNVEV (reference sequence). This CDR3 has 14 residues. The chain's CDR3 is CASRLEGGPYEQYF. The DNA of the CDR3 is TGTGCCAGCAGACTTGAGGGGGGACCCTACGAGCAGTACTTC.